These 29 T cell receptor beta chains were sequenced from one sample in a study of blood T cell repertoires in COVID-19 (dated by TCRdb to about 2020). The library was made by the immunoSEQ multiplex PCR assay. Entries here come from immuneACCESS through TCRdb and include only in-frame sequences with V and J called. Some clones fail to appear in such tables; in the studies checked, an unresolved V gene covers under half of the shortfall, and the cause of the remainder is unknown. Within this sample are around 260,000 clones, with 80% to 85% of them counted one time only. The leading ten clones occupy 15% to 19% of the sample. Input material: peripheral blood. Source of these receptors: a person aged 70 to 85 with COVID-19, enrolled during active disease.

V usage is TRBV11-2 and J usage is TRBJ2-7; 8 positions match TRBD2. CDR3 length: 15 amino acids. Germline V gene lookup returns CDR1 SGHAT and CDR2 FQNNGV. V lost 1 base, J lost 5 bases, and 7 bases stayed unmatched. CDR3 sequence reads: CASSLAGGYTHEQYF. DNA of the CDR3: TGTGCCAGCAGCTTAGCGGGAGGGTATACCCACGAGCAGTACTTC.

CDR3: CASSYNGLEGYTF. The CDR3 DNA sequence: TGTGCCAGCAGTTATAATGGTCTGGAGGGCTACACCTTC. The chain combines TRBV6-5 with TRBJ1-2; D gene unclear. The CDR3 runs 13 residues. Between the trimmed V and J ends, which lost 3 bases and 8 bases, there was a span of 13 bases. CDR1 is MNHEY and CDR2 is SVGAGI in the germline V gene.

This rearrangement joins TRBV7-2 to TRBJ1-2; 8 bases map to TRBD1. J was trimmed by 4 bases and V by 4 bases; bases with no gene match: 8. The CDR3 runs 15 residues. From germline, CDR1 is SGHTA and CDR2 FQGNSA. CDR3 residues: CASSSKTGVGYGYTF. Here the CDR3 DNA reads TGTGCCAGCAGCTCCAAGACAGGGGTGGGCTATGGCTACACCTTC.

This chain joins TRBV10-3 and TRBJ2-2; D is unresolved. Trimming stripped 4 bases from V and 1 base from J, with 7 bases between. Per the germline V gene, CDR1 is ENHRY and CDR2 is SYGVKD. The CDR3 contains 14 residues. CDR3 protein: CAISVAVNTGELFF. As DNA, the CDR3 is TGTGCCATCAGTGTGGCAGTGAACACCGGGGAGCTGTTTTTT.

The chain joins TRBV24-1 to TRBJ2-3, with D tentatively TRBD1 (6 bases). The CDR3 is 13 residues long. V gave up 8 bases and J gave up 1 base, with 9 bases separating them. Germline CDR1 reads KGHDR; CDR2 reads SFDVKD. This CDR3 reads CATKRQGTDTQYF. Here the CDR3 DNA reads TGTGCCACCAAAAGACAGGGCACAGATACGCAGTATTTT.

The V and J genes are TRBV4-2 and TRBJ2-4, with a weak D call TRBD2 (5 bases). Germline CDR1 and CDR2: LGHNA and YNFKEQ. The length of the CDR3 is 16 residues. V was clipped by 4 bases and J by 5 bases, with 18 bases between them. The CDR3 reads CASSPHSSKRENIQYF. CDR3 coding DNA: TGTGCCAGCAGCCCCCATTCTAGCAAACGAGAAAACATTCAGTACTTC.

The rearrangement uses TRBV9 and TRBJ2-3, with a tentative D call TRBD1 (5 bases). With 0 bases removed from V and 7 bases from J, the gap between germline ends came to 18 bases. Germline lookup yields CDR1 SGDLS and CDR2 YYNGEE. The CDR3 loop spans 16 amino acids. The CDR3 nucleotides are TGTGCCAGCAGCGTAGGTAGTGAGTCAGGGCTATATACGCAGTATTTT. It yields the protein CASSVGSESGLYTQYF.

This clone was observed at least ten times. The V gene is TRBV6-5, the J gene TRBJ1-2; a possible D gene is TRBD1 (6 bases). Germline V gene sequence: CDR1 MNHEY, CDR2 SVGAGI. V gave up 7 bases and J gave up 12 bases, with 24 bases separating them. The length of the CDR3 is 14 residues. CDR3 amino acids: CASKALDSRWLNTF. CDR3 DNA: TGTGCCAGCAAGGCTTTGGACAGCCGGTGGCTTAACACCTTC.

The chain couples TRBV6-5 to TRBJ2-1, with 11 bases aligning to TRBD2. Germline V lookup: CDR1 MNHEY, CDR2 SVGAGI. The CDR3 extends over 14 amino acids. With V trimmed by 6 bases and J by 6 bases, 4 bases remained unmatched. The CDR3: CASRDTSGGNEQFF. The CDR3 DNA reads TGTGCCAGCAGGGATACTAGCGGGGGCAATGAGCAGTTCTTC.

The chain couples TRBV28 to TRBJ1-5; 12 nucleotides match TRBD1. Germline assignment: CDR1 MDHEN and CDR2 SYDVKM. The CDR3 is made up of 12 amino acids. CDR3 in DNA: TGTGCGGGACAGGGGGCTAATCAGCCCCAGCATTTT. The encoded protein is CAGQGANQPQHF.

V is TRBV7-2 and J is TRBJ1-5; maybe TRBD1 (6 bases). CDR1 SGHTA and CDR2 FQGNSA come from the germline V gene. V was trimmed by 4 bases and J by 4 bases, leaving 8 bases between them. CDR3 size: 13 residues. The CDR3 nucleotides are TGTGCCAGCAGCTCGAGGGGGAATCAGCCCCAGCATTTT. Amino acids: CASSSRGNQPQHF.

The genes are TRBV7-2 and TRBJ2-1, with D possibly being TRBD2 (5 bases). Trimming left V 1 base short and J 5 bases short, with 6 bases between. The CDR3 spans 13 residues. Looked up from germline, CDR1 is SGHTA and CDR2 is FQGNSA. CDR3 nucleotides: TGTGCCAGCAGCTTAGGGCGGGACAATGAGCAGTTCTTC. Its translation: CASSLGRDNEQFF.

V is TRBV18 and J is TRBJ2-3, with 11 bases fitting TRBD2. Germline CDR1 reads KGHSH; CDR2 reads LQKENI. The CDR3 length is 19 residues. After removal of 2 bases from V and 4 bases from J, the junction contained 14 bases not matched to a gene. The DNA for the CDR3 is TGTGCCAGCTCACCATTAGTAGCGGGGGGGCCGACGGGCCCAGATACGCAGTATTTT. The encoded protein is CASSPLVAGGPTGPDTQYF.

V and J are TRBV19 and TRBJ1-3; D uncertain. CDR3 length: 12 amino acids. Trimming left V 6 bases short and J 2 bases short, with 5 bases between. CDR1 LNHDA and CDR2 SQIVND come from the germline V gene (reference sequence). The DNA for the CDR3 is TGTGCCAGTAGAGGAGCTGGAAACACCATATATTTT. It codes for CASRGAGNTIYF.

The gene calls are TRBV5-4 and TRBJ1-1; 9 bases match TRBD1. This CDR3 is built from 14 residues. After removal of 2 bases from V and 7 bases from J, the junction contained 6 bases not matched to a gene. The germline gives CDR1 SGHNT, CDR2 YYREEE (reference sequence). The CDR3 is CASSLQGALSEAFF. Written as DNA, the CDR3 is TGTGCCAGCAGCTTACAGGGGGCCTTAAGTGAAGCTTTCTTT. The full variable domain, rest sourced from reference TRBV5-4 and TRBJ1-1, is ETGVTQSPTHLIKTRGQQVTLRCSSQSGHNTVSWYQQALGQGPQFIFQYYREEENGRGNFPPRFSGLQFPNYSSELNVNALELDDSALYLCASSLQGALSEAFFGQGTRLTVV.

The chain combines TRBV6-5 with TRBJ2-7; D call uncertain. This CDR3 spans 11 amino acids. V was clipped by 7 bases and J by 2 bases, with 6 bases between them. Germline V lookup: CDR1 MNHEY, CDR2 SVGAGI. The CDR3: CASTSAYEQYF. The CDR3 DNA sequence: TGTGCCAGCACGTCGGCCTACGAGCAGTACTTC.

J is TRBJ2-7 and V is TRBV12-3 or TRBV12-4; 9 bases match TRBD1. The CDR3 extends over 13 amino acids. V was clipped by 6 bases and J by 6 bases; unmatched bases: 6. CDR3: CASSPGTGSEQYF. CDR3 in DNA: TGTGCCAGCAGCCCCGGGACAGGGTCCGAGCAGTACTTC.

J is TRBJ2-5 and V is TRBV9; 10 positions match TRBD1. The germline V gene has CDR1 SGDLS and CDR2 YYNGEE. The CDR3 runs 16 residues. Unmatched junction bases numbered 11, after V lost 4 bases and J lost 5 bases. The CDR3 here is CASSFRDRGLWETQYF. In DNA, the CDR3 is TGTGCCAGCAGCTTCCGGGACAGGGGTCTTTGGGAGACCCAGTACTTC. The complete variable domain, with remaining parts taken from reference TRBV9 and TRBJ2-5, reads DSGVTQTPKHLITATGQRVTLRCSPRSGDLSVYWYQQSLDQGLQFLIQYYNGEERAKGNILERFSAQQFPDLHSELNLSSLELGDSALYFCASSFRDRGLWETQYFGPGTRLLVL.

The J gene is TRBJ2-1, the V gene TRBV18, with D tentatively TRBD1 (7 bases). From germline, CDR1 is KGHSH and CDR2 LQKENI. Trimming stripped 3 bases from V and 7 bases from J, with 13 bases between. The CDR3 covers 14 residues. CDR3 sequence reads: CASSPKTGRNEQFF. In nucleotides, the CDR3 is TGTGCCAGCTCACCGAAGACAGGGAGGAATGAGCAGTTCTTC.

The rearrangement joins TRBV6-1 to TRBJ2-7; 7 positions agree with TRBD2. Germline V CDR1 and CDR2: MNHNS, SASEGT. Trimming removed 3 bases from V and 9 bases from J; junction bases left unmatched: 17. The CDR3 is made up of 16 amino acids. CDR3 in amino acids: CASSEGGTLILFGQYF. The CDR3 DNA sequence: TGTGCCAGCAGTGAGGGAGGGACCCTCATCTTATTTGGGCAGTACTTC.

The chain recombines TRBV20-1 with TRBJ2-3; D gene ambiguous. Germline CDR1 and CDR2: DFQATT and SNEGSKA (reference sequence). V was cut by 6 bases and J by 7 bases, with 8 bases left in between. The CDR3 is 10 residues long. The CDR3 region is CSAYLHTQYF. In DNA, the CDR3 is TGCAGTGCCTACTTACATACGCAGTATTTT.

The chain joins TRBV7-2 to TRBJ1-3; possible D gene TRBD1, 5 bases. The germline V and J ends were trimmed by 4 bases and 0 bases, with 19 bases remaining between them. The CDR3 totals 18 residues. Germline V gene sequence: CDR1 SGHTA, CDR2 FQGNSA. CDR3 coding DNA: TGTGCCAGCAGCTATATGAACAGGCAAGCGACCTCTGGAAACACCATATATTTT. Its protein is CASSYMNRQATSGNTIYF.

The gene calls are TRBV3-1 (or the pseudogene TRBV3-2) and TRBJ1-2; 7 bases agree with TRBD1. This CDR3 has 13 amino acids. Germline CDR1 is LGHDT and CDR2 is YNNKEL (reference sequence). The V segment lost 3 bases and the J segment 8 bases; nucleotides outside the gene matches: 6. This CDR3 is CASSHGQGGGYTF. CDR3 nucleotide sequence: TGTGCCAGCAGCCACGGGCAGGGGGGCGGCTACACCTTC.

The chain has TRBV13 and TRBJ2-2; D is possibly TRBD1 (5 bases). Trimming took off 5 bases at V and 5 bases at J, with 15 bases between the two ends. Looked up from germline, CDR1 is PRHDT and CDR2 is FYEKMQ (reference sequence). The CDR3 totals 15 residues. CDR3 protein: CASSTDTAETGELFF. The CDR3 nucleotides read TGTGCCAGCAGCACGGACACGGCCGAGACCGGGGAGCTGTTTTTT. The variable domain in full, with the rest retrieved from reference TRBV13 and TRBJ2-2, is AAGVIQSPRHLIKEKRETATLKCYPIPRHDTVYWYQQGPGQDPQFLISFYEKMQSDKGSIPDRFSAQQFSDYHSELNMSSLELGDSALYFCASSTDTAETGELFFGEGSRLTVL.

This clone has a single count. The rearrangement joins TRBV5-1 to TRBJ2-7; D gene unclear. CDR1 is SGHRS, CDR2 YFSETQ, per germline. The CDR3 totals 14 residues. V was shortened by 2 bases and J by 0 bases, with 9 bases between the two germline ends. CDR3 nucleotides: TGCGCCAGCAGCTTTGGGCAGAGCTCCTACGAGCAGTACTTC. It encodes CASSFGQSSYEQYF.

CDR3 region: CASSFSSGTGQYEQYF. The CDR3 nucleotides are TGTGCCAGCAGCTTTTCTTCCGGGACAGGGCAGTACGAGCAGTACTTC. The chain links TRBV11-3 to TRBJ2-7; 9 nucleotides match TRBD1. Germline V gives CDR1 SGHNT, CDR2 YENEEA. V lost 3 bases to trimming and J lost 4 bases; unmatched junction nucleotides: 10. This CDR3 spans 16 amino acids.

CDR3 sequence reads: CASSLTWPVKAFF. CDR3 nucleotides: TGTGCCAGCAGTTTAACCTGGCCAGTAAAAGCTTTCTTT. This chain links TRBV27 with TRBJ1-1, with no clear D. Germline CDR1 and CDR2: MNHEY and SMNVEV (reference sequence). The length of the CDR3 is 13 residues. Trimming left V 2 bases short and J 9 bases short, with 13 bases between.

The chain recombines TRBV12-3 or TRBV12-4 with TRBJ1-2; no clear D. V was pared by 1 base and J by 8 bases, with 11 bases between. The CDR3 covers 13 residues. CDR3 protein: CASSLDSWHGYTF. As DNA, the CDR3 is TGTGCCAGCAGTTTAGACAGTTGGCACGGCTACACCTTC.

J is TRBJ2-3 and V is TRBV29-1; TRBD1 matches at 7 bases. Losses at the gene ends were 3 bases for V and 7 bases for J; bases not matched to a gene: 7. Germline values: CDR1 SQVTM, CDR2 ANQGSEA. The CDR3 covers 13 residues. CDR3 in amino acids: CSVDQDRVNTQYF. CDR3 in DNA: TGCAGCGTTGACCAAGACAGGGTAAATACGCAGTATTTT.